This T cell receptor (beta chain) came from a study of T-cell memory formation after mild COVID-19. Study-wide results and limits: The study detected some responding clones in pre-infection memory, suggesting cross-reactive memory joined. Contracting clones localized mainly to CM and EM when CD4+ and mainly to EMRA when CD8+.

Trimming left V 4 bases short and J 2 bases short, with 8 bases between. Germline V lookup: CDR1 SEHNR, CDR2 FQNEAQ (reference sequence). The CDR3 is made up of 13 amino acids. This clonotype was seen a handful of times. What it recognizes is unknown. TCR alpha and TCR beta cDNA libraries carrying sample barcodes and UMIs were produced by 5'RACE using constant-segment primers. TCRdb passed the 5' RACE reads through MiXCR, listing each CDR3 protein once. The repertoire has tens of thousands of distinct CDR3 sequences, around an eighth of them found once; the top ten carry around 27%. Sequenced sample: PBMCs or a T cell subset sorted from them (not recorded which). The clonotype originates from an adult woman who had mild COVID-19 (a few samples of this study predate the infection). Cell type and time point are not known. V usage is TRBV7-9 and J usage is TRBJ2-5; D unresolved. CDR3 loop: CASSSDSQETQYF. CDR3 DNA: TGTGCCAGCAGCTCCGATTCACAAGAGACCCAGTACTTC.